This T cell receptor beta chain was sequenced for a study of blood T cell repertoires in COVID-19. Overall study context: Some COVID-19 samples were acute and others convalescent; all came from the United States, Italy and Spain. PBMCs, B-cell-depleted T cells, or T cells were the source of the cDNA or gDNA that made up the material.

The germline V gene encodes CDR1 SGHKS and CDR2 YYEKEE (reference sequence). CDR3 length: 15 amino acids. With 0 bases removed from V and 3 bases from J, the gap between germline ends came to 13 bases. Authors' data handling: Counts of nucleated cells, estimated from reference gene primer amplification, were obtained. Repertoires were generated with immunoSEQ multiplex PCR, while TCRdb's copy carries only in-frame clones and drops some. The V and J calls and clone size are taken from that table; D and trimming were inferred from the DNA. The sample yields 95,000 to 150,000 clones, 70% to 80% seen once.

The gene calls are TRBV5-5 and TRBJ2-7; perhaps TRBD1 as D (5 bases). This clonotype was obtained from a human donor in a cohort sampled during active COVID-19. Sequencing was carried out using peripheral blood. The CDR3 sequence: CASSLASRQYYEQYF. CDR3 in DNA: TGTGCCAGCAGCTTGGCCTCGAGACAGTACTACGAGCAGTACTTC.